Included here is one T cell receptor (beta chain) sequence, with context. Its antigen is not identified. The data are from a study of CD8+ T cells in alopecia areata. Across the study: Those treated were given oral tofacitinib at 5 to 10 mg twice daily.

Sequencing templates came from extracted RNA that was reverse transcribed into cDNA. Clones were sequenced by immunoSEQ multiplex PCR, and TCRdb holds only the in-frame ones, with some missing. The table records 150,000 or so clones, over 80% of them present only once. The V gene's germline CDR1 is MNHEY and CDR2 SMNVEV (reference sequence). This CDR3 region has 14 residues. V shed 7 bases, J shed 3 bases, and the junction held 6 bases outside the gene matches. Whole-study results and caveats: It was lesional scalp, especially alopecia totalis/universalis, that showed higher clonality than normal scalp.

The material was CD8+ T cells sorted from blood, obtained at week 0. The chain has TRBV27 and TRBJ2-3; 8 nucleotides agree with TRBD2. This TCR came from a human donor with alopecia areata. CDR3: CASTGLAPTDTQYF. CDR3 coding DNA: TGTGCCAGCACCGGACTAGCACCGACAGATACGCAGTATTTT.